A single T cell receptor beta chain is shown here with its context. Authors' analysis steps: Amplification with reference gene primers provided the estimates of nucleated cell counts. TCRdb's copy holds only in-frame clones and misses some; the assay was immunoSEQ multiplex PCR. The DNA was the basis for D and trimming; V, J and clone size are from that table. The sample includes about 64,000 clones, 88% of them seen just once. The sample originates from a study of blood T cell repertoires in COVID-19. Study overall: Specimens from acute and convalescent COVID-19 originated in the United States, Italy and Spain. Sample material is recorded as cDNA or gDNA derived from T cells, B-cell-depleted T cells, or PBMCs.

Membership in each cohort depended on participant-reported clinical history. Material: PBMCs or T cells enriched from blood (not recorded which). The receptor was isolated from a woman aged 40 to 50 who had recovered from COVID-19.

CDR3 in amino acids: CASSLAPTGGVTDTQYF. The CDR3 DNA follows: TGTGCCAGCAGCTTAGCCCCCACAGGGGGCGTCACAGATACGCAGTATTTT. The chain uses TRBV7-9 and TRBJ2-3; 9 bases agree with TRBD1. V lost 0 bases to trimming and J lost 2 bases; unmatched junction nucleotides: 6. CDR1 and CDR2 from the germline V gene are SEHNR and FQNEAQ (reference sequence). The CDR3 covers 17 residues.